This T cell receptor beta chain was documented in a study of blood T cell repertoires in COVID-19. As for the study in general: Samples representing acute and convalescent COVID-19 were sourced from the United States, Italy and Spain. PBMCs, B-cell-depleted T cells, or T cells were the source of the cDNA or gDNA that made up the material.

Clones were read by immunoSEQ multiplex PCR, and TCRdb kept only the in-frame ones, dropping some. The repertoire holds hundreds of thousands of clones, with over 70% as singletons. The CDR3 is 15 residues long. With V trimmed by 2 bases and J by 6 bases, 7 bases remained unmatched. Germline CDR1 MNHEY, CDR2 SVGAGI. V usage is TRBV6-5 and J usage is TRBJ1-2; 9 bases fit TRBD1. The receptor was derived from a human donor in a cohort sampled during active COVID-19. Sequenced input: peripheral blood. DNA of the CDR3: TGTGCCAGCAGTTACGGCGGGACAGGGTCGCATGGCTACACCTTC. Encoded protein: CASSYGGTGSHGYTF.